The rows below give T cell receptor beta chains drawn from one sample of a study of blood T cell repertoires in COVID-19. The assay was immunoSEQ multiplex PCR, and TCRdb's table has in-frame clones only and misses some. The sample lists around 500,000 clones; roughly nine tenths were seen once. Sequencing was carried out using PBMCs or T cells enriched from blood (not recorded which). Receptor source: a woman aged 55-69 years who had recovered from COVID-19. Both conserved end residues are trimmed from each CDR3. The order of the fields is D gene, J gene, V gene, clone size, CDR3 protein. D genes are given only for firm matches. Rows may omit the clone size; those that give it use once, few, many or a size class.

d_gene: NA
j_gene: TRBJ1-4
v_gene: TRBV12-5
abundance: NA
CDR3aa: ASGLVLGASYEKLF

d_gene: NA
j_gene: TRBJ2-2
v_gene: TRBV6-5
abundance: NA
CDR3aa: ASSRDGLPGELF

d_gene: NA
j_gene: TRBJ2-5
v_gene: TRBV11-2
abundance: NA
CDR3aa: ASSPVGLQETQY

d_gene: TRBD1
j_gene: TRBJ1-4
v_gene: TRBV7-2
abundance: once
CDR3aa: ASSQMGTGREKLF

d_gene: TRBD1
j_gene: TRBJ1-2
v_gene: TRBV4-1
abundance: NA
CDR3aa: ASHETGKMDGYT

d_gene: TRBD1
j_gene: TRBJ2-3
v_gene: TRBV19
abundance: NA
CDR3aa: ATRTGWGTDTQY

d_gene: NA
j_gene: TRBJ2-7
v_gene: TRBV6-2/TRBV6-3
abundance: NA
CDR3aa: ASSYSHEQY

d_gene: NA
j_gene: TRBJ1-3
v_gene: TRBV9
abundance: once
CDR3aa: ASSTTGNTIY

d_gene: TRBD1
j_gene: TRBJ1-5
v_gene: TRBV2
abundance: NA
CDR3aa: ASIGQGPNQPQH

d_gene: NA
j_gene: TRBJ2-2
v_gene: TRBV24-1
abundance: NA
CDR3aa: ATSDLLVTGELF

d_gene: NA
j_gene: TRBJ1-2
v_gene: TRBV7-2
abundance: NA
CDR3aa: ASSLFQGTESSGYT

d_gene: NA
j_gene: TRBJ2-5
v_gene: TRBV5-1
abundance: once
CDR3aa: ASRGKGQETQY

d_gene: NA
j_gene: TRBJ2-2
v_gene: TRBV15
abundance: NA
CDR3aa: ATSKGNWGELF

d_gene: NA
j_gene: TRBJ1-3
v_gene: TRBV29-1
abundance: NA
CDR3aa: SVDGGFSGNTIY

d_gene: NA
j_gene: TRBJ2-3
v_gene: TRBV9
abundance: NA
CDR3aa: ASSERAGPSTDTQY

d_gene: NA
j_gene: TRBJ2-5
v_gene: TRBV29-1
abundance: NA
CDR3aa: SALAGTAASQY

d_gene: TRBD2
j_gene: TRBJ2-1
v_gene: TRBV10-1
abundance: NA
CDR3aa: ASSLLAGARNEQF

d_gene: NA
j_gene: TRBJ2-1
v_gene: TRBV28
abundance: NA
CDR3aa: AVSGGASNEQF

d_gene: NA
j_gene: TRBJ2-4
v_gene: TRBV7-8
abundance: NA
CDR3aa: ASSLARQGLAKNIQY

d_gene: TRBD1
j_gene: TRBJ1-2
v_gene: TRBV6-5
abundance: once
CDR3aa: ASSLTGADGYT

d_gene: NA
j_gene: TRBJ1-4
v_gene: TRBV7-2
abundance: NA
CDR3aa: ASSFLDGGRNEKLF

d_gene: TRBD1
j_gene: TRBJ1-2
v_gene: TRBV3-1/TRBV3-2
abundance: NA
CDR3aa: ASSLQGNYGYT

d_gene: NA
j_gene: TRBJ2-1
v_gene: TRBV5-5
abundance: NA
CDR3aa: ASSWASSYNEQF

d_gene: NA
j_gene: TRBJ2-7
v_gene: TRBV19
abundance: NA
CDR3aa: ASSPPDSLTKQY

d_gene: NA
j_gene: TRBJ2-7
v_gene: TRBV5-1
abundance: NA
CDR3aa: ASSLEGIDSYEQY

d_gene: TRBD1
j_gene: TRBJ2-2
v_gene: TRBV2
abundance: NA
CDR3aa: ASSGQGANTGELF

d_gene: NA
j_gene: TRBJ1-2
v_gene: TRBV5-1
abundance: NA
CDR3aa: ASTNGYGYT

d_gene: TRBD1
j_gene: TRBJ2-1
v_gene: TRBV7-2
abundance: NA
CDR3aa: ASSSRTGQSYNEQF

d_gene: TRBD1
j_gene: TRBJ1-4
v_gene: TRBV5-1
abundance: NA
CDR3aa: ASRRTGGEVEQLF

d_gene: TRBD1
j_gene: TRBJ1-6
v_gene: TRBV9
abundance: NA
CDR3aa: ASSPQRTGHNSPLH

d_gene: TRBD1
j_gene: TRBJ1-2
v_gene: TRBV13
abundance: NA
CDR3aa: ASSPRGHGSLNYGYT

d_gene: NA
j_gene: TRBJ1-2
v_gene: TRBV15
abundance: NA
CDR3aa: ATSAGQLGTNYGYT

d_gene: NA
j_gene: TRBJ2-3
v_gene: TRBV18
abundance: NA
CDR3aa: ASSPPLGTDTQY

d_gene: TRBD2
j_gene: TRBJ2-1
v_gene: TRBV2
abundance: NA
CDR3aa: ASRAGTSYNEQF

d_gene: NA
j_gene: TRBJ2-3
v_gene: TRBV24-1
abundance: NA
CDR3aa: ATSAIAGEGTDTQY

d_gene: NA
j_gene: TRBJ1-2
v_gene: TRBV19
abundance: NA
CDR3aa: ASSTAGDTNYGYT

d_gene: NA
j_gene: TRBJ1-2
v_gene: TRBV12-3/TRBV12-4
abundance: NA
CDR3aa: ASSPARGGGYT

d_gene: TRBD2
j_gene: TRBJ2-1
v_gene: TRBV5-6
abundance: NA
CDR3aa: ASFRPAGGSSYNEQF

d_gene: NA
j_gene: TRBJ1-1
v_gene: TRBV19
abundance: once
CDR3aa: ASSIRTAVNTEAF

d_gene: TRBD1
j_gene: TRBJ2-2
v_gene: TRBV5-1
abundance: NA
CDR3aa: ASSLNQRGQGGFIAGELF

d_gene: TRBD2
j_gene: TRBJ2-7
v_gene: TRBV28
abundance: NA
CDR3aa: ASSLYGGGSSYEQY

d_gene: TRBD1
j_gene: TRBJ2-3
v_gene: TRBV6-1
abundance: NA
CDR3aa: ASSGPDRDRGSDTQY

d_gene: NA
j_gene: TRBJ2-3
v_gene: TRBV2
abundance: NA
CDR3aa: ASSEGRGWNTQY

d_gene: NA
j_gene: TRBJ2-6
v_gene: TRBV6-4
abundance: once
CDR3aa: ASSETTSGANVLT

d_gene: TRBD2
j_gene: TRBJ2-3
v_gene: TRBV5-1
abundance: NA
CDR3aa: ASSLRLAGGISTDTQY